At least ten counts were recorded for the clone carrying this T cell receptor (beta chain). The sample belongs to a study of T cell repertoires in cytomegalovirus infection. Trimming took 1 base from V and 4 from J, leaving 10 bases between them. The germline V gene has CDR1 SGHTA and CDR2 FQGNSA. The CDR3 totals 14 residues. Via MiXCR, TCRdb re-called the reads, giving one row per CDR3 protein. This table has 150,000 to 200,000 distinct CDR3 sequences, more than 15% appearing once. Sequenced: CD8+ T cells from PBMCs. The clonotype comes from a human donor in good health (CMV status not recorded). Some clones in this sample may be carry-over from other donors' samples. V gene TRBV7-2 combines with J gene TRBJ1-1; TRBD1 might be the D (6 bases). This CDR3 reads CASSLVSGATEAFF. CDR3 nucleotides: TGTGCCAGCAGCTTAGTCTCGGGGGCCACTGAAGCTTTCTTT.